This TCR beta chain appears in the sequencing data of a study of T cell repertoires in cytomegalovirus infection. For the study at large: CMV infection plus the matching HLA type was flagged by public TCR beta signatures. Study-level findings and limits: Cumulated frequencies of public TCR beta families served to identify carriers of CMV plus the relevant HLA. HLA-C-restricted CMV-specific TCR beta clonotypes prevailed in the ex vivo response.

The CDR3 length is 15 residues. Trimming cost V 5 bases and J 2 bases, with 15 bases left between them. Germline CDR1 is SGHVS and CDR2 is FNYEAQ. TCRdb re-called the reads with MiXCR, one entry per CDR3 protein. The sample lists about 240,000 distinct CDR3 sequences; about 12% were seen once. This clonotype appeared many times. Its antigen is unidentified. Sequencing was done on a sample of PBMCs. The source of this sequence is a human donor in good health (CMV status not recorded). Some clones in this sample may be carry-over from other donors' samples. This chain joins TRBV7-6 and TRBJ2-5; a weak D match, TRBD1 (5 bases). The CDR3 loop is CASSLTLTAQETQYF. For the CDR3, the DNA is TGTGCCAGCAGCCTGACCTTGACAGCTCAAGAGACCCAGTACTTC.